Each of the 17 T cell receptor beta chains below was sequenced from the same sample in a study of blood T cell repertoires in COVID-19. Some clones are missing from TCRdb's copy, which holds only in-frame ones; the method was immunoSEQ multiplex PCR. The table lists under 300,000 clones, 90% of them singletons. Sample: peripheral blood. The receptors shown here come from a woman in her fifties or sixties with COVID-19, enrolled during active disease.

The J gene is TRBJ1-2, the V gene TRBV6-1, with TRBD1 matching 11 bases. Germline values: CDR1 MNHNS, CDR2 SASEGT. CDR3 length: 16 amino acids. Trimming took 4 bases from V and 4 from J; bases not matched to a gene: 8. CDR3 in amino acids: CASSADRGLYRYGYTF. CDR3 sequence (DNA): TGTGCCAGCAGTGCGGACAGGGGGCTTTACCGCTATGGCTACACCTTC.

The gene calls are TRBV7-3 and TRBJ2-1; 8 bases map to TRBD1. This CDR3 region has 15 residues. V lost 4 bases to trimming and J lost 7 bases; unmatched junction nucleotides: 9. CDR1 and CDR2 from the germline V gene are SGHTA and FQGTGA. CDR3 residues: CASSSTSGTGNEQFF. CDR3 nucleotide sequence: TGTGCCAGCAGCTCCACTTCCGGGACAGGTAATGAGCAGTTCTTC.

CDR3 nucleotide sequence: TGTGCCACCTCCGCTCGAACCCCGGGACAGGAGGAGAATGAGCAGTTCTTC. Its protein is CATSARTPGQEENEQFF. The rearrangement uses TRBV10-3 and TRBJ2-1; TRBD1 agrees at 8 bases. Germline lookup yields CDR1 ENHRY and CDR2 SYGVKD. The CDR3 sequence is 17 residues long. The V segment lost 10 bases and the J segment 7 bases; nucleotides outside the gene matches: 21.

This chain links TRBV4-2 with TRBJ1-4; 7 bases align to TRBD1. The germline V gene has CDR1 LGHNA and CDR2 YNFKEQ. The V gene end was trimmed by 1 base and the J gene end by 7 bases; junction bases not matched to a gene: 6. This CDR3 is built from 15 residues. CDR3 residues: CASSQVTGTGEKLFF. CDR3 DNA sequence: TGTGCCAGCAGCCAAGTGACAGGGACGGGTGAAAAACTGTTTTTT.

V usage is TRBV20-1 and J usage is TRBJ1-1, with D perhaps matching TRBD1 (6 bases). Trimming shortened V by 7 bases and J by 8 bases, and 14 bases separated the two germline ends. The CDR3 sequence is 11 residues long. Germline loops: CDR1 DFQATT, CDR2 SNEGSKA (reference sequence). CDR3 in DNA: TGCAGTGTTCAGCAGGGGACAGAAGCTTTCTTT. Protein: CSVQQGTEAFF.

This clone was seen once. V gene TRBV5-1 combines with J gene TRBJ1-2; no reliable D call. CDR3 length equals 14 residues. CDR1 is SGHRS and CDR2 is YFSETQ in the germline V gene. Trimming removed 2 bases from V and 4 bases from J, with 12 bases in between. As DNA, the CDR3 is TGCGCCAGCAGCTTTGGGGAGGAGGCCTATGGCTACACCTTC. This translates into CASSFGEEAYGYTF.

V usage is TRBV4-3 and J usage is TRBJ2-7; 8 bases match TRBD1. CDR3 size: 16 residues. From germline, CDR1 is LGHNA and CDR2 YSLEER. The J segment lost 6 bases and the V segment lost 7 bases, leaving 17 bases of the junction unmatched. In nucleotides, the CDR3 is TGCGCCAGCACTCTCCAAGAGGGACAGGCTCACGGCGAGCAGTACTTC. Protein: CASTLQEGQAHGEQYF.

The chain recombines TRBV25-1 with TRBJ1-6; the D is unclear. The CDR3 contains 13 residues. The ends were cut back, 6 bases at V and 9 bases at J, with 12 bases in the middle. The germline gives CDR1 MGHDK, CDR2 SYGVNS. CDR3 nucleotide sequence: TGTGCCAGCAGAACAGACGGGATTTCACCCCTCCACTTT. Amino acid sequence: CASRTDGISPLHF.

The chain is built from TRBV30 and TRBJ1-4; D possibly corresponds to TRBD1 (6 bases). CDR1 is GTSNPN, CDR2 SVGIG, per germline (reference sequence). V was trimmed by 2 bases and J by 7 bases, leaving 20 bases between them. The CDR3 has 16 amino acids. The CDR3 is CAWSPNRDLLSEKLFF. Written as DNA, the CDR3 is TGTGCCTGGAGTCCAAACAGGGATCTCCTCTCTGAAAAACTGTTTTTT.

The chain couples TRBV14 to TRBJ2-1; a weak D match, TRBD2 (5 bases). V lost 0 bases and J 0 bases, leaving 9 bases between the germline ends. Germline loops: CDR1 SGHDN, CDR2 FVKESK. CDR3 length: 16 residues. The CDR3 coding sequence is TGTGCCAGCAGCCAAGACAGAGGGAACTCCTACAATGAGCAGTTCTTC. Protein product: CASSQDRGNSYNEQFF.

The chain joins TRBV7-9 to TRBJ2-7; TRBD2 is a possible D gene (6 bases). This CDR3 has 13 amino acids. CDR1 is SEHNR and CDR2 is FQNEAQ in the germline V gene (reference sequence). V dropped 3 bases and J dropped 1 base, with 7 bases sitting between them. DNA of the CDR3: TGTGCCAGCAGCTTCGCGGGGTCCTACGAGCAGTACTTC. Translation gives CASSFAGSYEQYF.

The gene calls are TRBV7-9 and TRBJ1-3; 7 bases align to TRBD1. The V gene's germline CDR1 is SEHNR and CDR2 FQNEAQ (reference sequence). V was clipped by 4 bases and J by 0 bases; unmatched bases: 6. The CDR3 has 16 residues. The chain's CDR3 is CASSYWTGSSGNTIYF. Here the CDR3 DNA reads TGTGCCAGCAGCTATTGGACAGGATCCTCTGGAAACACCATATATTTT.

In this sample, this clone turned up once. The chain combines TRBV12-5 with TRBJ2-1; TRBD1 agrees at 9 bases. V lost 5 bases, J lost 7 bases, and 12 bases stayed unmatched. CDR3 length: 16 residues. Looked up from germline, CDR1 is LGHNT and CDR2 is FRNRAP. The CDR3 nucleotides are TGTGCTAGTGGTCTTCACCCGGGACAGGGTAGGAATGAGCAGTTCTTC. Translating it yields CASGLHPGQGRNEQFF.

The chain has TRBV19 and TRBJ1-1; D unclear. Looked up from germline, CDR1 is LNHDA and CDR2 is SQIVND (reference sequence). This CDR3 contains 14 residues. Trimming shortened V by 2 bases and J by 1 base, and 8 bases separated the two germline ends. This chain's CDR3 is CASSIQSGNTEAFF. The CDR3 region has the DNA TGTGCCAGTAGTATACAAAGCGGGAACACTGAAGCTTTCTTT.

The J gene is TRBJ1-1, the V gene TRBV5-5, with 11 bases identical to TRBD1. The germline V gene has CDR1 SGHKS and CDR2 YYEKEE (reference sequence). V lost 4 bases to trimming and J lost 0 bases; unmatched junction nucleotides: 5. There are 16 residues in the CDR3. The DNA of the CDR3 is TGTGCCAGCAGCCACGAGGGACAGGGGGTGAACACTGAAGCTTTCTTT. This gives the protein CASSHEGQGVNTEAFF.

J is TRBJ2-3 and V is TRBV15; 15 bases are shared with TRBD2. This CDR3 is 17 amino acids long. Germline CDR1 reads LNHNV; CDR2 reads YYDKDF (reference sequence). V gave up 3 bases and J gave up 4 bases; unmatched junction bases: 5. CDR3 amino acids: CATSRGRTSGGADTQYF. CDR3 nucleotides: TGTGCCACCAGCAGGGGGAGGACTAGCGGGGGGGCAGATACGCAGTATTTT.

This clone came up a few times. The CDR3 nucleotides are TGTGCCAGCAGCTTAGCTCCACTAGCGGGTACGAACACCGGGGAGCTGTTTTTT. It codes for CASSLAPLAGTNTGELFF. V usage is TRBV7-2 and J usage is TRBJ2-2; 9 positions agree with TRBD2. Unmatched junction bases numbered 5, after V lost 0 bases and J lost 0 bases. Germline V gene data show CDR1 as SGHTA and CDR2 as FQGNSA. The CDR3 spans 18 residues.